The rows below give T cell receptor beta chains drawn from one sample of a study of T cell changes during pregnancy in multiple sclerosis. Some clones are missing from TCRdb's copy, which holds only in-frame ones; the method was immunoSEQ multiplex PCR. Among 65,000 to 85,000 clones listed, approximately 90% were seen once. Specimen: CD4+ T cells from peripheral blood mononuclear cells, collected before pregnancy. Receptor source: a female donor with multiple sclerosis, enrolled in a pregnancy study. Both conserved end residues are part of each CDR3. Fields, in order: V gene, J gene, clone size, D gene, CDR3 DNA, CDR3 protein. The D gene is left open where the match is weak. Clone size is not always given. Where it is, it says once, few, many or a class for expanded clones.

V gene: TRBV7-2; J gene: TRBJ1-2; clone size: once; D gene: -; CDR3 DNA: TGTGCCAGCAGCGACTTTAGCTACACCTTC; CDR3 protein: CASSDFSYTF
V gene: TRBV7-9; J gene: TRBJ1-2; clone size: -; D gene: -; CDR3 DNA: TGTGCCAGCAGCAAAGCGCAGGGGCAAGGCTACACCTTC; CDR3 protein: CASSKAQGQGYTF
V gene: TRBV9; J gene: TRBJ2-7; clone size: -; D gene: -; CDR3 DNA: TGTGCCAGCAGCGTAGGACTGTCCTACGAGCAGTACTTC; CDR3 protein: CASSVGLSYEQYF
V gene: TRBV6-5; J gene: TRBJ2-6; clone size: -; D gene: TRBD1; CDR3 DNA: TGTGCCAGCAGCCGTGACAGGGCTGGGGCCAACGTCCTGACTTTC; CDR3 protein: CASSRDRAGANVLTF
V gene: TRBV7-8; J gene: TRBJ2-7; clone size: -; D gene: -; CDR3 DNA: TGTCCTGCGGGGTGCTCCTACGAGCAGTACTTC; CDR3 protein: CPAGCSYEQYF
V gene: TRBV18; J gene: TRBJ2-6; clone size: once; D gene: TRBD1; CDR3 DNA: TGTGCCAGCTCACGGACCGGGACAGGGTTTAACTCTGGGGCCAACGTCCTGACTTTC; CDR3 protein: CASSRTGTGFNSGANVLTF
V gene: TRBV28; J gene: TRBJ2-1; clone size: -; D gene: -; CDR3 DNA: TGTGCCAGCAGTTTTTGGGGGGACTACAATGAGCAGTTCTTC; CDR3 protein: CASSFWGDYNEQFF
V gene: TRBV27; J gene: TRBJ1-6; clone size: -; D gene: TRBD1; CDR3 DNA: TGTGCCAGTTCAGGGACAGGGCGATCACCCCTCCACTTT; CDR3 protein: CASSGTGRSPLHF
V gene: TRBV27; J gene: TRBJ2-7; clone size: -; D gene: -; CDR3 DNA: TGTGCCAGCAGTTTATACGACAGTAACGAGCAGTACTTC; CDR3 protein: CASSLYDSNEQYF
V gene: TRBV15; J gene: TRBJ1-3; clone size: -; D gene: TRBD1; CDR3 DNA: TGTGCCACCAGCAGAGAAGGGGGCATTGAGTCTGGAAACACCATATATTTT; CDR3 protein: CATSREGGIESGNTIYF
V gene: TRBV7-9; J gene: TRBJ2-7; clone size: -; D gene: -; CDR3 DNA: TGTGCCAGCAGCTTAACCCCTATTCAGGGGCAGCACATCTACGAGCAGTACTTC; CDR3 protein: CASSLTPIQGQHIYEQYF
V gene: TRBV7-9; J gene: TRBJ2-7; clone size: -; D gene: TRBD1; CDR3 DNA: TGTGCCAGTACCCGGGACAGTGACTACGAGCAGTACTTC; CDR3 protein: CASTRDSDYEQYF
V gene: TRBV5-1; J gene: TRBJ2-2; clone size: -; D gene: TRBD1; CDR3 DNA: TGCGCCAGCAGCTTGGCCGCGGGACAGGGGAGTAGGAACACCGGGGAGCTGTTTTTT; CDR3 protein: CASSLAAGQGSRNTGELFF
V gene: TRBV7-6; J gene: TRBJ2-1; clone size: -; D gene: -; CDR3 DNA: TGTGCCAGCAGCACGAGGAGCAATGAGCAGTTCTTC; CDR3 protein: CASSTRSNEQFF
V gene: TRBV6-5; J gene: TRBJ1-1; clone size: -; D gene: -; CDR3 DNA: TGTGCCAGCAGTTACGAGATAGGGGCGAACACTGAAGCTTTCTTT; CDR3 protein: CASSYEIGANTEAFF
V gene: TRBV5-1; J gene: TRBJ1-6; clone size: -; D gene: TRBD1; CDR3 DNA: TGCGCCAGCAGCTCGGCCGGGACAGGAAACAATTCACCCCTCCACTTT; CDR3 protein: CASSSAGTGNNSPLHF
V gene: TRBV5-1; J gene: TRBJ2-7; clone size: -; D gene: TRBD1; CDR3 DNA: TGCGCCAGCAGCTCGGACAGGACCTACGAGCAGTACTTC; CDR3 protein: CASSSDRTYEQYF
V gene: TRBV5-1; J gene: TRBJ1-5; clone size: -; D gene: -; CDR3 DNA: TGCGCCAGCGCTTTAGGGGAATATAGCAATCAGCCCCAGCATTTT; CDR3 protein: CASALGEYSNQPQHF
V gene: TRBV28; J gene: TRBJ2-7; clone size: -; D gene: TRBD1; CDR3 DNA: TGTGCCAGCAGTTCTCCCCCGGGACAGGGGTCCTACGAGCAGTACTTC; CDR3 protein: CASSSPPGQGSYEQYF
V gene: TRBV28; J gene: TRBJ2-3; clone size: -; D gene: TRBD2; CDR3 DNA: TGTGCCAGCAGTCTCCAAGGGACTAGCGAGGATACGCAGTATTTT; CDR3 protein: CASSLQGTSEDTQYF
V gene: TRBV5-4; J gene: TRBJ2-5; clone size: -; D gene: -; CDR3 DNA: TGTGCCAGCAAGCAGGGGATTAAAGAGACCCAGTACTTC; CDR3 protein: CASKQGIKETQYF
V gene: TRBV30; J gene: TRBJ2-1; clone size: -; D gene: -; CDR3 DNA: TGTGCCTGGGCCTTAGGACAGACGCAGTTCTTC; CDR3 protein: CAWALGQTQFF
V gene: TRBV9; J gene: TRBJ2-3; clone size: -; D gene: -; CDR3 DNA: TGTGCCAGCAGCGTAGGGGGGGGCTCGGGCACAGATACGCAGTATTTT; CDR3 protein: CASSVGGGSGTDTQYF
V gene: TRBV6-1; J gene: TRBJ1-1; clone size: -; D gene: -; CDR3 DNA: TGTGCCAGCAGTGAAAGTAGGGGGAGGGGGAACACTGAAGCTTTCTTT; CDR3 protein: CASSESRGRGNTEAFF
V gene: TRBV29-1; J gene: TRBJ2-1; clone size: -; D gene: TRBD2; CDR3 DNA: TGCAGCGTTGCTAGCGGGGGGATTGGTGAGCAGTTCTTC; CDR3 protein: CSVASGGIGEQFF
V gene: TRBV19; J gene: TRBJ1-2; clone size: few; D gene: TRBD1; CDR3 DNA: TGTGCCAGTAGTATTATGGGACAGGACTATGGCTACACCTTC; CDR3 protein: CASSIMGQDYGYTF
V gene: TRBV19; J gene: TRBJ1-2; clone size: -; D gene: TRBD1; CDR3 DNA: TGTGCCAGTAGTATAAGAGTCGGACAGGGGAACTATGGCTACACCTTC; CDR3 protein: CASSIRVGQGNYGYTF
V gene: TRBV9; J gene: TRBJ1-1; clone size: -; D gene: -; CDR3 DNA: TGTGCCAGCAGCGCAAAGGGGCCATGGGACACTGAAGCTTTCTTT; CDR3 protein: CASSAKGPWDTEAFF
V gene: TRBV10-3; J gene: TRBJ1-4; clone size: -; D gene: -; CDR3 DNA: TGTGCCATCAGTGAGAGTACAGGGCTGACTAATGAAAAACTGTTTTTT; CDR3 protein: CAISESTGLTNEKLFF
V gene: TRBV27; J gene: TRBJ1-1; clone size: -; D gene: -; CDR3 DNA: TGTGCCAGCAGCCGGTGGAGGGGGAACACTGAAGCTTTCTTT; CDR3 protein: CASSRWRGNTEAFF
V gene: TRBV6-5; J gene: TRBJ2-5; clone size: -; D gene: -; CDR3 DNA: TGTGCCAGCAGTTACTCGGGGGGGCCTTACCAAGAGACCCAGTACTTC; CDR3 protein: CASSYSGGPYQETQYF
V gene: TRBV11-3; J gene: TRBJ2-7; clone size: -; D gene: -; CDR3 DNA: TGTGCCAGCAGCTTTAGCCGAGTCACCGAGCAGTACTTC; CDR3 protein: CASSFSRVTEQYF
V gene: TRBV7-2; J gene: TRBJ2-1; clone size: -; D gene: TRBD2; CDR3 DNA: TGTGCCAGCGGGAGGGCGGGAGCTTACAATGAGCAGTTCTTC; CDR3 protein: CASGRAGAYNEQFF
V gene: TRBV11-1; J gene: TRBJ1-4; clone size: -; D gene: -; CDR3 DNA: TGTGCCAGCAGCCCCCGTGAGGGCGGAAGTACGTTTTTT; CDR3 protein: CASSPREGGSTFF
V gene: TRBV27; J gene: TRBJ1-5; clone size: -; D gene: TRBD1; CDR3 DNA: TGTGCCAGCAGTTTATCCTGGGACAGGGTAATGCATCAGCCCCAGCATTTT; CDR3 protein: CASSLSWDRVMHQPQHF
V gene: TRBV18; J gene: TRBJ1-5; clone size: -; D gene: -; CDR3 DNA: TGTGCCAGCTCACCGGTCGGTGACAATCAGCCCCAGCATTTT; CDR3 protein: CASSPVGDNQPQHF